This is a list of T cell receptor beta chains from one sample in a study of blood T cell repertoires in COVID-19. Some clones are missing from TCRdb's copy, which holds only in-frame ones; the method was immunoSEQ multiplex PCR. The sample contains 65,000 or so clones, around 87% of which appear only once. Sequencing used peripheral blood. The receptor set was obtained from a human donor with acute or convalescent COVID-19. The donor label of this sample is uncertain. The CDR3 runs from the conserved cysteine through the conserved F or W.

V gene	CDR3 protein
TRBV9	CASSVAQRGGIDTQYF
TRBV28	CASSSGTVNEKLFF
TRBV7-9	CASSDNQGARGNQPQHF
TRBV23-1	CASSQSRSEQETQYF
TRBV6-2/TRBV6-3	CASSYMQQFYSNQPQHF
TRBV10-2	CASSESGTGRNSPLHF
TRBV3-1/TRBV3-2	CASSQKGLNTEAFF
TRBV3-1/TRBV3-2	CASSQPTGPTGELFF
TRBV19	CASTPDRGATDTQYF
TRBV19	CAISHWDRGREGYTF
TRBV10-3	CAISTGTGGIYGYTF
TRBV5-1	CASGELQGDYGYTF
TRBV5-6	CASRTRLAVMANTGELFF
TRBV5-6	CASSSLAGPSYEQYF
TRBV24-1	CATSDWKAGAGETQYF
TRBV4-1	CASSQETASGNTIYF
TRBV19	CASRELGGGASYEQYF
TRBV18	CASSSDITEAFF
TRBV18	CASSQNSGTVDYGYTF
TRBV28	CASSFGGRRGELFF
TRBV4-1	CASSLRQGRGSGELFF
TRBV5-6	CASSGQAEKLFF
TRBV5-4	CASSWGGLAGGTGELFF
TRBV25-1	CASLHRGQGDYGYTF
TRBV5-1	CASSLFASGTPGNEQFF
TRBV5-4	CASSPGLPYSGANVLTF
TRBV5-4	CASSSGRATGDEQFF
TRBV5-1	CASSLLPPTGGTGDTQYF
TRBV24-1	CATSDPGGRVRETQYF
TRBV27	CASSPPRETYEQYF
TRBV19	CASSIVDRGNTEAFF
TRBV6-5	CASSGHLGDTQYF
TRBV28	CASSLTGGATDTQYF
TRBV5-1	CASSPGTGGTGELFF
TRBV5-1	CASSRGAAGENEQFF
TRBV7-8	CASSVLAGGIGNEQFF
TRBV11-2	CASSLGLSGQGAQGYTF
TRBV5-6	CASSRRDSLNTEAFF
TRBV3-1/TRBV3-2	CASSRDLGQGSYEQYF
TRBV18	CASSPARTGQPEAFF
TRBV24-1	CATRTSGDPTDTQYF
TRBV5-1	CASSHEVRTQYF
TRBV3-1/TRBV3-2	CASSLSAVTSGLLWDTQYF
TRBV4-2	CASSQGRSDNSPLHF
TRBV14	CASSQGTPTYEQYF
TRBV7-6	CASSLERAGVLSYNSPLHF
TRBV5-1	CASNLDGLAGVSTDTQYF
TRBV7-8	CASSLEPGAIINQPQHF
TRBV7-9	CASSVRDTDNEQFF
TRBV7-9	CASSPLRGFLDTQYF
TRBV5-4	CASSPGWVSGYGSYNEQFF
TRBV4-1	CASSQGGRSSYNEQFF
TRBV9	CASSVGEPNYGYTF
TRBV20-1	CSASKQLDNSPLHF
TRBV13	CASSAERGGGTDTQYF
TRBV10-3	CAISESGRGKPQHF
TRBV19	CASSPRTGAGNQPQHF
TRBV28	CASSYSKNIQYF
TRBV6-5	CATTTGPTYGYTF
TRBV7-6	CASSLEGGSYNEQFF